The clone carrying this T cell receptor beta chain was detected many times. Its antigen is unidentified. The 5'RACE method, run with constant-segment primers, produced TCR alpha and TCR beta cDNA libraries (carrying sample barcodes and UMIs). Each CDR3 protein gets one entry after TCRdb re-called the 5' RACE reads with MiXCR. The sample includes about 350,000 distinct CDR3 sequences, approximately 15% of them seen just once. CDR1 and CDR2 (germline): SEHNR, FQNEAQ (reference sequence). Germline trimming cut 5 bases from V and 5 bases from J; bases unmatched to any gene: 5. This CDR3 spans 13 amino acids. The sample belongs to a study of T-cell memory formation after mild COVID-19. Study results and caveats: Balance between CD4 and CD8 was seen in clones contracting day 15 to 85, and a CD4+ lean was seen in later expanders.

Sequenced: PBMCs or a T cell subset sorted from them (not recorded which). The V call is TRBV7-9, the J call TRBJ1-1; 7 bases fit TRBD1. The sequence came from a man in his late teens or twenties who had mild COVID-19 (a few samples of this study predate the infection). Cell type and time point are not known. In DNA, the CDR3 is TGTGCCAGCAGCGCGCAGGGGGAAACTGAAGCTTTCTTT. Protein sequence: CASSAQGETEAFF.